Listed below are T cell receptor beta chains from one sample, sequenced in a study of T cell repertoires in cytomegalovirus infection. TCRdb reprocessed the reads via MiXCR and lists one record per CDR3 protein. The repertoire holds more than 400,000 distinct CDR3 sequences, 26% seen once, with less than 15% in the top ten. Material for sequencing was PBMCs. The receptors stem from a human donor in good health (CMV status not recorded). Some clones in this sample may be carry-over from other donors' samples. The conserved cysteine and the conserved F or W are not part of the CDR3 here. D genes are given only for firm matches. Not all rows give a size; the values are once, few, many and, for expanded clones, a class.

.	.	11	TRBV6-2/TRBV6-3	TRBJ1-1	ASSEVRNTEAF
TRBD2	few	15	TRBV7-6	TRBJ2-7	ASSLGSARGSPYEQY
TRBD1	many	13	TRBV7-2	TRBJ1-5	ASSTGTGGLQPQH
.	many	16	TRBV7-6	TRBJ2-6	ASSSRAGGYSGANVLT
.	.	13	TRBV6-5	TRBJ1-5	ASSEGLGTVQPQH
TRBD1	once	12	TRBV23-1	TRBJ1-4	ASSHGTGKEKLF
.	.	12	TRBV12-5	TRBJ1-6	ASAYGAVNSPLH
TRBD2	.	13	TRBV10-3	TRBJ2-7	AISEGTSGISKQY
TRBD2	many	13	TRBV7-8	TRBJ2-1	ASSPGTSRYNEQF
TRBD1	many	12	TRBV7-2	TRBJ1-2	ASSAPGTGVGYT
.	few	13	TRBV7-6	TRBJ1-1	ASSSGLSANPEAF
TRBD2	.	14	TRBV7-9	TRBJ2-2	ASSHLAGANTGELF
.	.	12	TRBV5-4	TRBJ2-3	ASSSPGPLDTQY
TRBD2	few	13	TRBV7-9	TRBJ2-3	ATSTTSGRTDTQY
.	.	13	TRBV7-9	TRBJ1-2	ASSTVTGFGYGYT
.	.	10	TRBV7-2	TRBJ1-3	ASSFERNTIY
.	.	13	TRBV2	TRBJ2-1	ASSAREGSYNEQF
.	.	13	TRBV2	TRBJ2-2	ASSKRDTNTGELF
.	.	14	TRBV12-3/TRBV12-4	TRBJ2-7	ASSFRGAGEGYEQY
TRBD2	.	14	TRBV20-1	TRBJ2-2	SARTSGRFHTGELF
.	.	12	TRBV14	TRBJ2-1	ASSPPSTRNEQF
.	.	14	TRBV11-3	TRBJ1-1	ASSLGGGFLNTEAF
.	.	13	TRBV9	TRBJ2-6	ASSTRASGANVLT
.	few	15	TRBV5-8	TRBJ2-1	ASSFVTSAAGYNEQF
TRBD2	few	11	TRBV6-8	TRBJ2-7	ASGLAGQYEQY
TRBD1	.	12	TRBV27	TRBJ1-2	ASSPHDRVKGYT
.	once	13	TRBV19	TRBJ2-7	ASSILWGNSYEQY
TRBD1	.	15	TRBV7-2	TRBJ1-4	ASSLGATGGPNEKLF
.	.	13	TRBV9	TRBJ2-1	ASSVDSGVYNEQF
.	few	15	TRBV5-6	TRBJ1-6	ASSFLDRSSYNSPLH
TRBD2	.	15	TRBV6-1	TRBJ2-3	ASSSGLAGGGTDTQY
TRBD2	.	15	TRBV19	TRBJ2-1	ASSIRTLAGVGNEQF
TRBD1	many	12	TRBV6-1	TRBJ1-1	ASTEKGANTEAF
TRBD1	.	18	TRBV7-9	TRBJ1-2	ASSSSDRGIGMDSDYGYT
TRBD1	few	12	TRBV18	TRBJ1-3	ASSPDRGTNTIY
.	few	11	TRBV29-1	TRBJ1-1	SAAIHGNTEAF
.	.	16	TRBV5-1	TRBJ2-1	ASSPQKSQLTTYNEQF
TRBD2	.	13	TRBV11-2	TRBJ2-4	ASSLGTSGSDIQY
TRBD2	.	12	TRBV19	TRBJ2-1	ASTTSGTYNEQF
TRBD2	.	14	TRBV12-3/TRBV12-4	TRBJ2-1	ASSLLAGVPYNEQF
TRBD1	few	12	TRBV27	TRBJ1-2	ASTRRGQGDGYT
.	many	14	TRBV7-6	TRBJ1-5	ASSLWATAGNQPQH
TRBD2	.	12	TRBV7-2	TRBJ2-4	ASSPGLAVNIQY
TRBD2	many	17	TRBV4-1	TRBJ2-6	ASSPIRAGGGSGANVLT
.	few	12	TRBV6-2/TRBV6-3	TRBJ1-2	ASRREPAGDGYT
TRBD2	.	13	TRBV28	TRBJ2-7	ASSSITSGSYEQY
TRBD2	.	13	TRBV11-2	TRBJ2-1	ASSLELAGPVEQF
.	few	12	TRBV7-9	TRBJ1-5	ASSLPGAGQPQH
.	.	10	TRBV12-3/TRBV12-4	TRBJ2-2	ASSLIRGELF
.	.	13	TRBV6-5	TRBJ2-7	ASSSLPGGAYEQY
TRBD1	.	13	TRBV4-1	TRBJ1-2	ASSHGQGGNYGYT
.	few	13	TRBV6-6	TRBJ1-2	ASSYSSTRYYGYT
.	few	14	TRBV20-1	TRBJ2-7	SATSIPTGGFYEQY
.	.	13	TRBV11-3	TRBJ2-1	ASSFSFGRYDEQF
TRBD2	once	13	TRBV3-1	TRBJ2-3	ASSEGLAGGNTQY
TRBD1	.	13	TRBV5-5	TRBJ2-3	ASSREQGAQDTQY
TRBD2	many	13	TRBV6-1	TRBJ2-1	ASISREATYNEQF